A few counts support the clone carrying this T cell receptor beta chain. Its antigen is unknown. The data derive from a study of T cell repertoires in cytomegalovirus infection. TCRdb re-called the reads with MiXCR, one entry per CDR3 protein. Here the sample spans hundreds of thousands of distinct CDR3 sequences, roughly 46% being singletons. The V gene's germline CDR1 is SGHTA and CDR2 FQGNSA. The CDR3 is 17 amino acids. V was clipped by 0 bases and J by 5 bases; unmatched bases: 7. The V call is TRBV7-2, the J call TRBJ2-3; 11 bases are shared with TRBD2. The sample was cultured PBMCs, taken from culture after CMV antigen stimulation. This clonotype originated in a human donor in good health (CMV status not recorded). Some clones in this sample may be carry-over from other donors' samples. The CDR3 protein is CASSLAGTSGSVDTQYF. CDR3 coding DNA: TGTGCCAGCAGCTTAGCTGGAACTAGCGGGAGCGTAGATACGCAGTATTTT.